These 28 T cell receptor beta chains were all obtained from the same sample, sequenced in a study of regulatory T cells in long-lasting Graves disease. To make TCR beta libraries, researchers used iRepertoire HTBI primers and Arm-PCR of CDR3 regions. Via MiXCR, TCRdb re-called the multiplex PCR reads, giving one row per CDR3 protein. The table shows 300,000 to 400,000 distinct CDR3 sequences, with 16% occurring only once. Time point described: newly diagnosed GD, antithyroid drugs for less than 3 months. The TCR library was made from RNA extracted from PBMCs. The same sample was also used in a study of T cells in Graves' hyperthyroidism and ophthalmopathy.

Sequences were derived from peripheral blood mononuclear cells (PBMCs), sampled at new diagnosis, from a patient treated with antithyroid drugs. Source of these receptors: a man aged 35-49 years with Graves disease.

Many counts were recorded for this clonotype. The genes are TRBV2 and TRBJ1-2; D remains ambiguous. V was cut by 8 bases and J by 9 bases, with 13 bases left in between. This CDR3 is built from 11 residues. Germline lookup yields CDR1 SNHLY and CDR2 FYNNEI. Here the CDR3 DNA reads TGTGCCAGCTCGTACTCCGACCGCTACACCTTC. This encodes CASSYSDRYTF. The complete variable domain, with remaining parts taken from reference TRBV2 and TRBJ1-2, reads EPEVTQTPSHQVTQMGQEVILRCVPISNHLYFYWYRQILGQKVEFLVSFYNNEISEKSEIFDDQFSVERPDGSNFTLKIRSTKLEDSAMYFCASSYSDRYTFGSGTRLTVV.

Ten or more counts support this clonotype. This chain connects TRBV11-3 to TRBJ1-1; D is possibly TRBD1 (6 bases). In germline, CDR1 is SGHNT, CDR2 YENEEA. V was trimmed by 0 bases and J by 5 bases, leaving 16 bases between them. This CDR3 is built from 16 residues. The CDR3 DNA reads TGTGCCAGCAGCTTAGAAATGAGTACAGGGCCGACTGAAGCTTTCTTT. It translates to CASSLEMSTGPTEAFF.

The sample holds a few counts of this clonotype. Given a much more abundant clone one base away, this may be a read error. The gene calls are TRBV2 and TRBJ2-1, with D uncertain. Germline loops: CDR1 SNHLY, CDR2 FYNNEI. The CDR3 loop spans 10 amino acids. V was trimmed by 6 bases and J by 4 bases, leaving 1 base between them. The CDR3 protein is CASRYNEQFF. The DNA of the CDR3 is TGTGCCAGCAGGTACAATGAGCAGTTCTTC.

V is TRBV25-1 and J is TRBJ2-1; 10 bases map to TRBD1. Germline V gene data show CDR1 as MGHDK and CDR2 as SYGVNS. The length of the CDR3 is 15 residues. V was clipped by 4 bases and J by 8 bases; unmatched bases: 8. This chain's CDR3 is CASSGRQGAYYEQFF. The CDR3 bases are TGTGCCAGCAGTGGTAGACAGGGGGCGTATTATGAGCAGTTCTTC.

This clonotype was recorded only once. The V and J genes are TRBV4-1 and TRBJ2-7; D perhaps matches TRBD2 (5 bases). CDR1 is MGHRA, CDR2 YSYEKL, per germline. The CDR3 sequence is 14 residues long. Trimming left V 4 bases short and J 1 base short, with 11 bases between. DNA of the CDR3: TGCGCCAGCAGCCTCCGGGAAATTTCCTACGAGCAGTACTTC. Translation gives CASSLREISYEQYF.

A word on this clonotype: This clone may be a read error of a much larger clone one base away. This CDR3 is missing its conserved last phenylalanine or tryptophan, likely due to a read error. The chain recombines TRBV11-2 with TRBJ2-1; D remains ambiguous. CDR1 is SGHAT, CDR2 FQNNGV, per germline. The germline V and J ends were trimmed by 2 bases and 3 bases, with 11 bases remaining between them. The CDR3 runs to 15 residues. CDR3 amino acids: CASSLMQEYYNEQFL. The CDR3 bases are TGTGCCAGCAGCTTAATGCAGGAATACTACAATGAGCAGTTCCTC.

The rearrangement links TRBV28 to TRBJ1-2; 10 nucleotides align to TRBD1. With 8 bases clipped from V and 6 bases from J, the junction kept 6 bases outside the gene matches. The CDR3 length is 13 residues. The germline V gene encodes CDR1 MDHEN and CDR2 SYDVKM. The DNA of the CDR3 is TGTGCCAGCTTCCGACAGGGGGCGAATGGCTACACCTTC. Amino acids: CASFRQGANGYTF.

The V call is TRBV28, the J call TRBJ2-7; 7 bases fit TRBD2. Germline-derived CDR1 and CDR2 are MDHEN and SYDVKM. With 2 bases clipped from V and 4 bases from J, the junction kept 8 bases outside the gene matches. The CDR3 length is 15 residues. The CDR3 here is CASSLGASGLYEQYF. In nucleotides, the CDR3 is TGTGCCAGCAGTTTAGGGGCTAGCGGACTTTACGAGCAGTACTTC.

The rearrangement uses TRBV7-2 and TRBJ1-2; maybe TRBD1 (6 bases). Deletions cut 2 bases from V and 3 bases from J, with 10 bases between. This CDR3 has 14 amino acids. Germline V gene sequence: CDR1 SGHTA, CDR2 FQGNSA. The CDR3 DNA follows: TGTGCCAGCAGCTTAATCCACAGGGACTATGGCTACACCTTC. It translates to CASSLIHRDYGYTF.

Regarding this clonotype: Since a far larger clone is one base different, this is likely a read error. This chain uses TRBV6-2 or TRBV6-3 with TRBJ1-1, with 8 bases fitting TRBD1. Germline assignment: CDR1 MNHEY and CDR2 SVGEGT. This CDR3 contains 17 residues. V gave up 8 bases and J gave up 0 bases; unmatched junction bases: 14. The DNA for the CDR3 is TGTGCCAGCGGCTTTGCCGCAGGGGGCGCATTGAACACTGAAGCTTTCTTT. Amino acid sequence: CASGFAAGGALNTEAFF.

V is TRBV6-1 and J is TRBJ2-1, with D perhaps being TRBD1 or TRBD2 (7 bases each). CDR1 is MNHNS, CDR2 SASEGT, per germline. V dropped 6 bases and J dropped 12 bases, with 18 bases sitting between them. The CDR3 loop spans 13 amino acids. Here the CDR3 DNA reads TGTGCCAGCAGACTTCACAGGGGAGGGGGGCAGTTCTTC. Amino acids: CASRLHRGGGQFF.

Comment on this clonotype: A much larger clone differs from this one at a single base, so this may be a read error. The chain links TRBV2 to TRBJ2-1; no definite D call. This CDR3 has 11 residues. Germline V lookup: CDR1 SNHLY, CDR2 FYNNEI. The V and J ends lost 6 bases and 6 bases respectively, with 6 bases between them. The CDR3, as DNA: TGTGCCAGCAGACGGGTCAATGAGCAGTTCTTC. Its protein product is CASRRVNEQFF. Supplemented by reference TRBV2 and TRBJ2-1, the full variable domain reads EPEVTQTPSHQVTQMGQEVILRCVPISNHLYFYWYRQILGQKVEFLVSFYNNEISEKSEIFDDQFSVERPDGSNFTLKIRSTKLEDSAMYFCASRRVNEQFFGPGTRLTVL.

To note about this clonotype: A much larger clone sits a single nucleotide away, making a read error possible. The J gene is TRBJ2-5, the V gene TRBV7-2; D perhaps matches TRBD1 (6 bases). V was shortened by 6 bases and J by 5 bases, with 13 bases between the two germline ends. The CDR3 spans 13 residues. In germline, CDR1 is SGHTA, CDR2 FQGNSA. The chain's CDR3 is CASRVGGMETQYF. CDR3 nucleotide sequence: TGTGCCAGCAGGGTAGGGGGTATGGAGACCCAGTACTTC.

The chain joins TRBV24-1 to TRBJ2-2, with D unresolved. The length of the CDR3 is 14 residues. The ends were cut back, 2 bases at V and 7 bases at J, with 10 bases in the middle. The germline gives CDR1 KGHDR, CDR2 SFDVKD. CDR3 in DNA: TGTGCCACCAGTGATTCCCTTGGCGGCGGGGAGCTGTTTTTT. As protein: CATSDSLGGGELFF.

The rearrangement links TRBV5-6 to TRBJ2-7, with D perhaps matching TRBD1 (7 bases). V was cut by 3 bases and J by 4 bases, with 17 bases left in between. Germline V gene sequence: CDR1 SGHDT, CDR2 YYEEEE. The CDR3 runs 15 residues. CDR3 residues: CASSSRDSGYYEQYF. The CDR3 bases are TGTGCCAGCAGCTCCCGGGACAGCGGGTATTACGAGCAGTACTTC.

This chain links TRBV7-8 with TRBJ1-6, with 8 positions matching TRBD1. CDR3 length equals 16 residues. J gave up 9 bases and V 5 bases, and 12 bases lay outside the gene matches. Per the germline V gene, CDR1 is SGHVS and CDR2 is FQNEAQ. The DNA for the CDR3 is TGTGCCAGCAGCCTGCGGACAGGGATGGGGTTTTCACCCCTCCACTTT. Translating it yields CASSLRTGMGFSPLHF.

The chain joins TRBV7-2 to TRBJ2-3; 8 positions match TRBD1. The V gene's germline CDR1 is SGHTA and CDR2 FQGNSA. V gave up 5 bases and J gave up 7 bases; unmatched junction bases: 8. CDR3 length: 14 residues. CDR3 nucleotides: TGTGCCAGCAGCCTTAGGACAGGGCGAAATACGCAGTATTTT. It encodes CASSLRTGRNTQYF.

This clonotype has ten or more counts. The V call is TRBV5-1, the J call TRBJ1-3; TRBD1 aligns across 7 bases. Germline V CDR1 and CDR2: SGHRS, YFSETQ. Trimming cost V 0 bases and J 0 bases; bases outside gene matches: 6. This CDR3 comprises 17 residues. The DNA for the CDR3 is TGCGCCAGCAGCTTGGTCCCGGGACAGCTCTCTGGAAACACCATATATTTT. Amino acids: CASSLVPGQLSGNTIYF.

This clonotype was seen a handful of times. At one end the junction does not follow the germline gene, possibly because of a read error. The rearrangement joins TRBV19 to TRBJ1-1, with D unresolved. There are 14 residues in the CDR3. Germline CDR1 reads LNHDA; CDR2 reads SQIVND (reference sequence). Written as DNA, the CDR3 is TGTGGCAGTAGTACCCAGTCGTTGGGCCCCGAAGCTTTCTTT. Translation: CGSSTQSLGPEAFF.

The chain couples TRBV7-2 to TRBJ1-6; the D is unclear. V was cut by 3 bases and J by 7 bases, with 16 bases left in between. Germline V gives CDR1 SGHTA, CDR2 FQGNSA. The CDR3 runs to 16 residues. The CDR3 spells CASSFYVASLNSPLHF. The CDR3 DNA sequence: TGTGCCAGCAGCTTTTATGTAGCCAGTCTAAATTCACCCCTCCACTTT.

This clonotype was seen a handful of times. The chain combines TRBV15 with TRBJ2-6, with D hard to call. The germline V and J ends were trimmed by 3 bases and 0 bases, with 12 bases remaining between them. The V gene's germline CDR1 is LNHNV and CDR2 YYDKDF (reference sequence). This CDR3 has 17 residues. Written as DNA, the CDR3 is TGTGCCACCAGCAGGACTCCTAGAAGCTCTGGGGCCAACGTCCTGACTTTC. Translation gives CATSRTPRSSGANVLTF.

This clonotype was picked up many times. The chain employs TRBV28 and TRBJ1-1; 8 bases match TRBD1. After removal of 6 bases from V and 5 bases from J, the junction contained 11 bases not matched to a gene. The CDR3 spans 15 residues. The germline CDR1 and CDR2 sequences are MDHEN and SYDVKM. The CDR3 bases are TGTGCCAGCAGGACGAACAGGGGGGTTAGGACTGAAGCTTTCTTT. This encodes CASRTNRGVRTEAFF.

At least ten counts were recorded for this clonotype. V and J are TRBV20-1 and TRBJ2-1; D call uncertain. Germline lookup yields CDR1 DFQATT and CDR2 SNEGSKA (reference sequence). V was cut by 1 base and J by 5 bases, with 12 bases left in between. CDR3 size: 14 residues. DNA for the CDR3: TGCAGTGCTAGAGTCTCGAACTCGGACAATGAGCAGTTCTTC. Protein product: CSARVSNSDNEQFF.

The sample holds many counts of this clonotype. V gene TRBV6-2 or TRBV6-3 combines with J gene TRBJ2-1, with a tentative D call TRBD2 (5 bases). Germline V gene sequence: CDR1 MNHEY, CDR2 SVGEGT. V gave up 0 bases and J gave up 5 bases, with 17 bases separating them. The CDR3 has 17 amino acids. CDR3 region: CASSYSISGGDHNEQFF. The CDR3 DNA follows: TGTGCCAGCAGTTACTCGATTTCCGGAGGAGACCACAATGAGCAGTTCTTC.

This chain connects TRBV20-1 to TRBJ2-1; TRBD1 or TRBD2 may be the D gene (6 bases each). Germline V lookup: CDR1 DFQATT, CDR2 SNEGSKA (reference sequence). V was cut by 4 bases and J by 4 bases, with 20 bases left in between. This CDR3 region has 16 residues. The CDR3: CSAKALRGRLYNEQFF. The CDR3 DNA reads TGCAGTGCTAAGGCCCTTCGGGGGCGCCTATACAATGAGCAGTTCTTC.

The gene calls are TRBV7-8 and TRBJ2-3, with D possibly being TRBD2 (6 bases). This CDR3 comprises 16 residues. Trimming left V 1 base short and J 3 bases short, with 14 bases between. The V gene's germline CDR1 is SGHVS and CDR2 FQNEAQ. The CDR3 protein is CASSLVGLASTDTQYF. The CDR3 nucleotides read TGTGCCAGCAGCTTAGTTGGTCTAGCGAGTACAGATACGCAGTATTTT.

J is TRBJ2-1 and V is TRBV20-1; tentatively, D is TRBD2 (6 bases). The CDR3 loop spans 14 amino acids. The germline V and J ends were trimmed by 6 bases and 1 base, with 13 bases remaining between them. The V gene's germline CDR1 is DFQATT and CDR2 SNEGSKA (reference sequence). The DNA for the CDR3 is TGCAGTGCCCTGACGGGACTGTCCTACAATGAGCAGTTCTTC. Translation: CSALTGLSYNEQFF.

Many counts were recorded for this clonotype. The CDR3 here is CASSPGGSRNEQFF. DNA of the CDR3: TGCGCCAGCAGCCCTGGGGGCTCTCGCAATGAGCAGTTCTTC. This rearrangement joins TRBV5-1 to TRBJ2-1; D may be TRBD1 (6 bases). Germline values: CDR1 SGHRS, CDR2 YFSETQ. The CDR3 is 14 amino acids. Trimming took off 4 bases at V and 6 bases at J, with 14 bases between the two ends. The variable domain in full, completed from reference TRBV5-1 and TRBJ2-1, reads KAGVTQTPRYLIKTRGQQVTLSCSPISGHRSVSWYQQTPGQGLQFLFEYFSETQRNKGNFPGRFSGRQFSNSRSEMNVSTLELGDSALYLCASSPGGSRNEQFFGPGTRLTVL.